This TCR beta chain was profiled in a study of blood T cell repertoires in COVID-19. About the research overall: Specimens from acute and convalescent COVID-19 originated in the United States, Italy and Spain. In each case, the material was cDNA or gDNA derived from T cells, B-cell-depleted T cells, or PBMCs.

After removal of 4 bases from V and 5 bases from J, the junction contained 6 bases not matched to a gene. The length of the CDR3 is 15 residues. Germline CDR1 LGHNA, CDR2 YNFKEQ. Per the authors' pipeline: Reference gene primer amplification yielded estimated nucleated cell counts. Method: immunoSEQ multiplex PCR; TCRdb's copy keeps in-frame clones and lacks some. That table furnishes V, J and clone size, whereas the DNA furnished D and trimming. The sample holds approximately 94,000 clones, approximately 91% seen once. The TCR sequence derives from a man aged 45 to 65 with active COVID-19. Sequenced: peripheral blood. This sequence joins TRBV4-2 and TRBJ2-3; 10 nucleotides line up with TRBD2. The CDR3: CASSPERGGVDTQYF. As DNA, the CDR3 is TGTGCCAGCAGCCCCGAGCGGGGGGGCGTAGATACGCAGTATTTT.